The rows below give T cell receptor beta chains drawn from one sample of a study of cytomegalovirus exposure and HLA in healthy donors. The repertoire was sequenced with immunoSEQ multiplex PCR; TCRdb's copy has only in-frame clones and lacks some. The sample table includes some 80,000 clones. Sequencing input: PBMCs. The receptors here all came from a man between 50 and 59 years old in good health and CMV-seropositive. Each CDR3 is given with its conserved first and last residue. A D gene is named only where the DNA matches it firmly.

V gene	D gene	J gene	CDR3 protein	CDR3 DNA
TRBV5-1	NA	TRBJ1-1	CASSLEFRNTEAFF	TGCGCCAGCAGCTTGGAGTTCAGGAACACTGAAGCTTTCTTT
TRBV4-1	TRBD1	TRBJ1-2	CASSQDGQARGYTF	TGCGCCAGCAGCCAAGATGGACAGGCAAGAGGCTACACCTTC
TRBV9	TRBD1	TRBJ1-1	CASSVVDRGDTEAFF	TGTGCCAGCAGCGTAGTCGACAGGGGAGACACTGAAGCTTTCTTT
TRBV7-9	NA	TRBJ2-1	CASTLAGHEQFF	TGTGCCAGCACCCTCGCAGGCCATGAGCAGTTCTTC
TRBV18	NA	TRBJ1-1	CASSPASIFRGANTEAFF	TGTGCCAGCTCACCGGCTTCTATTTTCAGGGGAGCGAACACTGAAGCTTTCTTT
TRBV6-5	NA	TRBJ1-3	CASSYEGQSSGNTIYF	TGTGCCAGCAGTTACGAAGGACAGTCCTCTGGAAACACCATATATTTT
TRBV25-1	TRBD1	TRBJ2-2	CASIRTGDTGELFF	TGTGCCAGCATAAGGACAGGGGACACCGGGGAGCTGTTTTTT
TRBV27	NA	TRBJ1-1	CASSLRQGEAFF	TGTGCCAGCAGTTTGAGGCAGGGAGAAGCTTTCTTT
TRBV11-2	TRBD2	TRBJ2-3	CASSLIGLATDTQYF	TGTGCCAGCAGCCTTATCGGACTAGCAACAGATACGCAGTATTTT
TRBV5-1	TRBD1	TRBJ2-6	CASSWTGQISGANVLTF	TGCGCCAGCAGCTGGACGGGACAGATCTCTGGGGCCAACGTCCTGACTTTC
TRBV28	TRBD1	TRBJ1-4	CASTELPGQGQARLFF	TGTGCCAGCACTGAACTTCCGGGACAGGGGCAGGCAAGACTGTTTTTT
TRBV5-1	NA	TRBJ1-5	CASSPTTGLSQPQHF	TGCGCCAGCAGCCCCACAACAGGCCTAAGTCAGCCCCAGCATTTT
TRBV29-1	TRBD1	TRBJ1-2	CSAPGQGISYTF	TGCAGCGCCCCGGGACAGGGTATAAGCTACACCTTC
TRBV6-1	NA	TRBJ2-7	CASSEVGGSYEQYF	TGTGCCAGCAGTGAAGTAGGGGGTAGCTACGAGCAGTACTTC
TRBV28	NA	TRBJ1-2	CASSPGGLGGRAGYTF	TGTGCCAGCAGCCCAGGAGGGTTAGGTGGCAGGGCAGGCTACACCTTC
TRBV27	TRBD1	TRBJ2-7	CASSHQTGAYEQYF	TGTGCCAGCAGTCATCAGACAGGGGCGTACGAGCAGTACTTC
TRBV6-4	NA	TRBJ1-1	CASSPTETLMNTEAFF	TGTGCCAGCAGTCCCACAGAGACCCTAATGAACACTGAAGCTTTCTTT
TRBV7-3	TRBD1	TRBJ1-2	CASSLIGDRVEGYTF	TGTGCCAGCAGCTTAATAGGGGACAGGGTTGAGGGCTACACCTTC
TRBV10-3	TRBD1	TRBJ2-5	CAISVGTGVVETQYF	TGTGCCATCAGTGTCGGGACAGGGGTTGTAGAGACCCAGTACTTC
TRBV18	NA	TRBJ1-5	CASSGTRDQPQHF	TGTGCCAGCTCAGGGACAAGAGACCAGCCCCAGCATTTT
TRBV29-1	NA	TRBJ2-7	CSVGVLTVSTYEQYF	TGCAGCGTTGGGGTCCTGACAGTTTCTACCTACGAGCAGTACTTC
TRBV11-2	NA	TRBJ1-1	CASSLFRGRTEAFF	TGTGCCAGCAGCTTGTTCAGGGGAAGGACTGAAGCTTTCTTT
TRBV7-2	NA	TRBJ1-2	CASSYRQVNTF	TGTGCCAGCAGCTACCGACAGGTCAACACCTTC
TRBV5-1	NA	TRBJ2-3	CASSVSYLDTQYF	TGCGCCAGCAGCGTATCCTACTTAGATACGCAGTATTTT
TRBV30	TRBD2	TRBJ2-1	CAWSVLAGAPSEQFF	TGTGCCTGGAGTGTACTAGCGGGGGCCCCTAGTGAGCAGTTCTTC
TRBV2	NA	TRBJ1-5	CASSEASALAQHF	TGTGCCAGCAGTGAAGCATCTGCATTAGCCCAGCATTTT
TRBV5-6	TRBD2	TRBJ2-3	CASSLTSGGADTQYF	TGTGCCAGCAGCTTGACTAGCGGGGGGGCAGATACGCAGTATTTT
TRBV6-1	TRBD1	TRBJ1-2	CATDRDRGNYGYTF	TGTGCCACCGACAGGGACAGGGGCAACTATGGCTACACCTTC